Reported below is one T cell receptor beta chain. In the original analysis: Amplifying reference gene primers gave estimates of nucleated cell counts. Only in-frame clones appear in the TCRdb table, and some are missing; sequencing was by immunoSEQ multiplex PCR. The V and J calls and clone size are taken from that table; D and trimming were inferred from the DNA. The data contain around 210,000 clones, around 90% of them singletons. The data originate from a study of blood T cell repertoires in COVID-19. The cohort comprised adults aged roughly 18 to 95 years residing in around 25 US areas. The study assigned cohorts using participant-reported clinical history. Two negative PCRs, clearance, or symptom resolution characterized the recovered Cohort 3 donors. From germline, CDR1 is MNHEY and CDR2 SMNVEV (reference sequence). Trimming removed 3 bases from V and 0 bases from J, with 9 bases in between. The CDR3 totals 15 residues.

Sequencing was done on a sample of PBMCs or T cells enriched from blood (not recorded which). The source is a woman between 18 and 29 years old who had recovered from COVID-19. The V and J genes are TRBV27 and TRBJ1-5, with D unclear. In DNA, the CDR3 is TGTGCCAGCAGTTTTGCGGGTTATAGCAATCAGCCCCAGCATTTT. Its translation is CASSFAGYSNQPQHF.